Here is one T cell receptor (beta chain) with its context. The specificity of this receptor is unknown. Nothing much larger sits one base from this clone, and base qualities are not available. The entry originates in a study of CD8 T cells in Susac syndrome (dated by TCRdb to 2018 to 2020). Concerning the study at large: Among the Susac syndrome patients who were sequenced, clinically active disease was present in over 5 and clinical remission was observed in fewer than 10. The study used repertoire sequencing to test whether antigen drove CD8+ T cell activation and differentiation in Susac syndrome. At blood withdrawal, Susac syndrome patients were either therapy-naive, taking corticosteroids (in some cases with IVIg as well), or taking IVIg alone.

Trimming costs V 4 bases and J 5 bases, and their ends lie 14 bases apart. Including the terminal cysteine and phenylalanine, the CDR3 comprises 13 residues. Only the CDR3 part of the read is kept: 39 bases, read in frame from the first base. Based on the germline V gene, the CDR1 and CDR2 sequences are SQVTM and ANQGSEA. RNA was extracted using the RNeasy kit, and roughly 0.45 to 1 ug of the RNA was reverse transcribed with random hexamers. The immunoSEQ multiplex PCR assay, which covers 54 Vbeta and 13 Jbeta segments, was used to amplify TCR beta CDR3 regions. PCR amplification bias was corrected using a synthetic template baseline for primer optimization and computational correction. Under the source paper's analysis protocol: Reads were annotated to V, D and J genes according to IMGT and were analyzed with immunoSEQ Analyzer, with only productive sequences retained. Clonality was computed as one minus Shannon entropy normalized by log2 of the number of productive unique sequences. Public and private clones were assessed among the 100 most prevalent clones of each patient and control. Clones were defined as Susac-specific if absent from the healthy and MS cohorts, from under 1,200 published viral clones and from other ImmuneACCESS disease sequences. TCRdb applied fastp at Q25 and MiXCR to the public reads, then kept only in-frame beta chains. Records with the same CDR3 protein are collapsed into one entry carrying the most frequent genes and DNA. TCRdb, not the authors, supplied the V and J calls. Present in this sample are about 140,000 distinct CDR3 sequences, around 95% of which were seen just once. The ten largest clones take up 0.084% of the sample.

General findings and caveats noted by the study authors: The TCR sequencing and HLA analysis was acknowledged to have included a relatively small number of individuals. No clonal expansion was detected in the CD4+ T cell repertoire of Susac syndrome patients.

High-throughput TCR beta sequencing profiled peripheral blood CD8+ and CD4+ T cells from healthy donors, Susac syndrome patients and multiple sclerosis patients. The Susac syndrome patients fulfilled recently defined diagnostic criteria for definite or probable disease. Bulk CD8+ and CD4+ T cells were purified magnetically by negative isolation, whereas CD8+ TEMRA cells were enriched by FACS. Blood was collected in EDTA tubes and processed within 24 hours, with PBMCs isolated through density gradient centrifugation. PBMCs intended for TCR sequencing were frozen in liquid nitrogen and were later thawed in a 37 degrees C water bath. The sorted or isolated CD4+, CD8+ and CD8+ TEMRA cells reached a purity of at least 90%.

Sequenced input: CD4+ T cells from PBMCs. The receptor was derived from a human donor with Susac syndrome. The chain couples TRBV29-1 to TRBJ2-5; the D gene is possibly TRBD1 or TRBD2, with 6 bases matching each. The DNA is TGCAGCGTTGGTCGGAGGGGGTCGGAGACCCAGTACTTC. Translated, it reads CSVGRRGSETQYF.